Listed here is a single T cell receptor beta chain. As yet, its antigen is unknown. Both 60 Vbeta primers and 13 Jbeta primers went into the PCR. Data came from immunoSEQ multiplex PCR; TCRdb stores just in-frame clones and leaves some out. The table includes fewer than 150,000 clones, 67% detected once. The entry originates in a study of cytomegalovirus exposure and HLA in healthy donors. The study, taken as a whole, reports: Presence/absence analyses assumed roughly uniform sequencing depth across donors, which may not hold.

The germline gives CDR1 MNHNS, CDR2 SASEGT. This CDR3 is 15 amino acids long. The ends were cut back, 5 bases at V and 1 base at J, with 13 bases in the middle. Material: PBMCs. This chain joins TRBV6-1 and TRBJ2-3; tentative D call: TRBD2 (5 bases). The sequence derives from a young man in good health and CMV-seropositive. DNA of the CDR3: TGTGCCAGCAGTTCCCAGCGGAGCCGCACAGATACGCAGTATTTT. Translating it yields CASSSQRSRTDTQYF.